The 3 T cell receptor beta chains below were found in one sample sequenced in a study of blood T cell repertoires in COVID-19. The data were produced by immunoSEQ multiplex PCR, yet TCRdb's version contains in-frame clones alone and is incomplete. The table lists about 220,000 clones, approximately 86% of them singletons. What was sequenced was peripheral blood. The receptor set was obtained from a woman aged 80 or over with acute or convalescent COVID-19.

This chain links TRBV6-4 with TRBJ2-3; possibly TRBD1 for D (6 bases). With 5 bases removed from V and 0 bases from J, the gap between germline ends came to 12 bases. CDR3 length equals 15 residues. Germline V gives CDR1 MRHNA, CDR2 SNTAGT. CDR3 sequence: CASSKQGVSTDTQYF. CDR3 in DNA: TGTGCCAGCAGTAAACAGGGTGTGAGCACAGATACGCAGTATTTT.

The chain carries TRBV2 and TRBJ2-5; D uncertain. The V end was cut by 7 bases, the J end by 7 bases, with 19 bases between. The CDR3 loop spans 14 amino acids. Looked up from germline, CDR1 is SNHLY and CDR2 is FYNNEI. CDR3 in amino acids: CASKAESSVGTQYF. The CDR3 DNA is TGTGCCAGCAAGGCGGAAAGTTCAGTGGGGACCCAGTACTTC.

This rearrangement joins TRBV28 to TRBJ1-1; weak D call: TRBD1 (6 bases). V lost 5 bases, J lost 5 bases, and 15 bases lay in between. This CDR3 contains 14 residues. CDR1 and CDR2 from the germline V gene are MDHEN and SYDVKM. CDR3 sequence reads: CASSPLGGRTEAFF. The CDR3 DNA follows: TGTGCCAGCAGTCCCCTCGGGGGGCGTACTGAAGCTTTCTTT.